The rows below give T cell receptor beta chains drawn from one sample of a study of long-term antiretroviral therapy in people with HIV. The assay was immunoSEQ multiplex PCR, and TCRdb's table has in-frame clones only and misses some. The sample includes more than 10,000 clones, about 87% seen only once; the top ten take 22%. This sample comprised unsorted PBMCs, obtained 2.1 years after starting antiretroviral therapy. The receptors come from a woman in her 40s with HIV. The CDR3 runs from the conserved cysteine through the conserved F or W. The D gene is left open where the match is weak. Some rows have no size entry. The others give once, few or many, or a class for an expanded clone.

d_call	cdr3_length	j_call	clone_size	v_call	cdr3_aa	cdr3_nt
TRBD1	16	TRBJ2-1	NA	TRBV6-4	CASKSGPGQVYNEQFF	TGTGCCAGCAAGTCGGGACCGGGACAGGTCTACAATGAGCAGTTCTTC
NA	13	TRBJ2-5	NA	TRBV7-1	CASSLLARETQYF	TGTGCCAGCAGCTTACTAGCTAGAGAGACCCAGTACTTC
TRBD1	15	TRBJ1-5	NA	TRBV19	CASSMGQVSNQPQHF	TGTGCCAGTAGTATGGGACAGGTTAGCAATCAGCCCCAGCATTTT
TRBD2	17	TRBJ2-1	NA	TRBV10-3	CAISESIASGVGSEQFF	TGTGCCATCAGTGAGTCGATTGCTAGCGGGGTGGGGAGTGAGCAGTTCTTC
NA	17	TRBJ1-1	once	TRBV29-1	CSVVSPGGGHMNTEAFF	TGCAGCGTTGTTAGCCCCGGAGGGGGTCACATGAACACTGAAGCTTTCTTT
TRBD1	16	TRBJ2-2	NA	TRBV7-6	CASSYGTGEYHGELFF	TGTGCCAGCAGCTACGGGACAGGGGAATATCACGGGGAGCTGTTTTTT
NA	14	TRBJ1-6	NA	TRBV30	CAWSLLQGDSPLHF	TGTGCCTGGAGTCTTCTTCAAGGGGATTCACCCCTCCACTTT
NA	15	TRBJ1-1	NA	TRBV7-2	CASSFSRALNTEAFF	TGTGCCAGCAGCTTCTCTAGGGCCCTGAACACTGAAGCTTTCTTT
NA	16	TRBJ1-4	NA	TRBV5-8	CASSTTGNLNNEKLFF	TGTGCCAGCAGTACAACCGGGAATCTAAATAATGAAAAACTGTTTTTT
NA	14	TRBJ1-4	NA	TRBV30	CAWSGTATNEKLFF	TGTGCCTGGAGTGGGACAGCAACTAATGAAAAACTGTTTTTT
NA	14	TRBJ1-4	once	TRBV30	CAWSVGTLNEKLFF	TGTGCCTGGAGTGTAGGGACACTTAATGAAAAACTGTTTTTT
NA	16	TRBJ1-4	NA	TRBV18	CASSPDSGGTNEKLFF	TGTGCCAGCTCACCGGATTCGGGCGGAACTAATGAAAAACTGTTTTTT
NA	15	TRBJ2-1	NA	TRBV5-4	CASSARLDSYNEQFF	TGTGCCAGCAGCGCAAGACTAGATTCCTACAATGAGCAGTTCTTC
TRBD2	14	TRBJ2-7	NA	TRBV5-1	CASSPGLASYEQYF	TGCGCCAGCAGCCCGGGACTAGCCTCCTACGAGCAGTACTTC
NA	15	TRBJ1-2	NA	TRBV21-1	CASSKEQGADYGYTF	TGTGCCAGCAGCAAAGAACAGGGGGCAGACTATGGCTACACCTTC
NA	14	TRBJ1-2	NA	TRBV4-3	CASSQERFPDGYTF	TGCGCCAGCAGCCAAGAAAGATTCCCGGATGGCTACACCTTC
NA	14	TRBJ1-1	NA	TRBV4-1	CASSYRTVNTEAFF	TGCGCCAGCAGCTACCGGACAGTTAACACTGAAGCTTTCTTT
TRBD1	15	TRBJ1-2	NA	TRBV4-3	CASSQEDRGSYGYTF	TGCGCCAGCAGCCAAGAAGACAGGGGATCTTATGGCTACACCTTC
TRBD1	14	TRBJ1-5	NA	TRBV2	CASRFRGQNQPQHF	TGTGCCAGCAGATTCAGGGGGCAAAATCAGCCCCAGCATTTT
NA	13	TRBJ1-1	few	TRBV18	CASSEGVSTEAFF	TGTGCCAGCTCGGAAGGGGTAAGCACTGAAGCTTTCTTT
TRBD1	12	TRBJ2-1	NA	TRBV9	CASSVGTGWPFF	TGTGCCAGCAGCGTTGGGACAGGGTGGCCGTTCTTC
NA	14	TRBJ1-6	few	TRBV18	CASSPGEPGSPLHF	TGTGCCAGCTCACCTGGGGAACCGGGTTCACCCCTCCACTTT
NA	15	TRBJ2-7	NA	TRBV5-6	CASSLVRDESYEQYF	TGTGCCAGCAGCTTGGTACGGGACGAATCCTACGAGCAGTACTTC
TRBD1	16	TRBJ1-1	NA	TRBV7-6	CASSTNRGSKYTEAFF	TGTGCCAGCAGTACCAACAGGGGTAGTAAGTACACTGAAGCTTTCTTT
TRBD2	15	TRBJ2-2	NA	TRBV5-1	CASSTRGGNTGELFF	TGCGCCAGCAGCACCCGCGGGGGGAACACCGGGGAGCTGTTTTTT
NA	13	TRBJ1-1	NA	TRBV7-2	CASSFQGTAEAFF	TGTGCCAGCAGCTTCCAAGGTACAGCTGAAGCTTTCTTT
TRBD2	13	TRBJ2-1	NA	TRBV30	CAWTGGSYNEQFF	TGTGCCTGGACGGGGGGCTCCTACAATGAGCAGTTCTTC
NA	10	TRBJ1-1	once	TRBV7-9	CASSLRTVRF	TGTGCCAGCAGCCTCCGGACGGTACGTTTT
NA	15	TRBJ1-4	once	TRBV4-2	CASSQDPSNYEKLFF	TGTGCCAGCAGCCAAGATCCGAGCAATTACGAAAAACTGTTTTTT
NA	11	TRBJ2-7	NA	TRBV29-1	CSVEDRFEQYF	TGCAGCGTTGAAGATCGGTTCGAGCAGTACTTC
TRBD1	14	TRBJ1-1	NA	TRBV28	CASRVDQGGTEAFF	TGTGCCAGCAGGGTAGATCAGGGGGGAACTGAAGCTTTCTTT
TRBD1	15	TRBJ2-7	NA	TRBV29-1	CSVVPGQSLLDEQYF	TGCAGCGTTGTTCCGGGACAGTCCCTTTTAGATGAGCAGTACTTC
NA	16	TRBJ2-4	once	TRBV4-1	CASSQGELAAKNIQYF	TGCGCCAGCAGCCAAGGCGAATTAGCGGCCAAAAACATTCAGTACTTC
TRBD1	13	TRBJ1-4	NA	TRBV7-9	CAVNRGLNEKLFF	TGTGCCGTTAACAGGGGACTTAATGAAAAACTGTTTTTT
NA	16	TRBJ1-2	once	TRBV7-3	CASSSLWGGADYGYTF	TGTGCCAGCAGCTCCCTGTGGGGGGGCGCGGACTATGGCTACACCTTC
NA	13	TRBJ1-5	once	TRBV7-2	CASSERRNQPQHF	TGTGCCAGCAGTGAAAGGCGGAATCAGCCCCAGCATTTT
NA	11	TRBJ1-3	NA	TRBV9	CASSEGGTIYF	TGTGCCAGCAGCGAGGGAGGGACCATATATTTT
TRBD1	17	TRBJ2-6	NA	TRBV28	CASRIGQGRSGANVLTF	TGTGCCAGCAGAATAGGACAGGGCCGCTCTGGGGCCAACGTCCTGACTTTC
NA	15	TRBJ1-1	NA	TRBV18	CASSPPGGRDTEAFF	TGTGCCAGCTCACCACCAGGGGGTCGTGACACTGAAGCTTTCTTT
TRBD1	15	TRBJ1-5	large	TRBV7-8	CASSLGTGVQQPQHF	TGTGCCAGCAGCTTAGGGACAGGGGTTCAACAGCCCCAGCATTTT
NA	14	TRBJ2-5	NA	TRBV10-3	CAISESGRPETQYF	TGTGCCATCAGTGAGTCGGGGCGTCCAGAGACCCAGTACTTC
NA	14	TRBJ2-5	NA	TRBV6-1	CASIPFTGKETQYF	TGTGCCAGTATACCTTTTACAGGGAAAGAGACCCAGTACTTC
TRBD1	15	TRBJ1-5	NA	TRBV19	CASSSTGGGNQPQHF	TGTGCCAGTAGTAGCACAGGGGGCGGCAATCAGCCCCAGCATTTT
TRBD1	16	TRBJ1-2	NA	TRBV14	CASSQLGDRGNYGYTF	TGTGCCAGCAGCCAACTAGGGGACAGGGGAAACTATGGCTACACCTTC
NA	13	TRBJ2-7	NA	TRBV7-2	CASSLELGYEQYF	TGTGCCAGCAGCTTAGAACTGGGCTACGAGCAGTACTTC
NA	10	TRBJ2-4	few	TRBV29-1	CSVVQHIQYF	TGCAGCGTTGTGCAACACATTCAGTACTTC
NA	14	TRBJ1-2	NA	TRBV10-3	CAISLAGPSPGYTF	TGTGCCATCAGTCTTGCGGGGCCCTCTCCTGGCTACACCTTC
NA	13	TRBJ1-1	NA	TRBV6-5	CASSYSLGDRAFF	TGTGCCAGCAGTTACTCGCTAGGGGATCGGGCTTTCTTT
NA	14	TRBJ1-1	NA	TRBV9	CASSLRVVGTEAFF	TGTGCCAGCAGCTTAAGGGTAGTCGGCACTGAAGCTTTCTTT
NA	13	TRBJ1-2	once	TRBV28	CASSLQLNYGYTF	TGTGCCAGCAGTCTACAGCTTAACTATGGCTACACCTTC
TRBD1	15	TRBJ2-1	NA	TRBV7-2	CASSPTGGWGNEQFF	TGTGCCAGCAGCCCGACAGGGGGCTGGGGCAATGAGCAGTTCTTC
TRBD2	15	TRBJ2-1	once	TRBV5-4	CASSPPSGGGNEQFF	TGTGCCAGCAGCCCACCCTCCGGGGGGGGCAATGAGCAGTTCTTC
TRBD1	14	TRBJ2-5	few	TRBV2	CARGQQGVQETQYF	TGTGCCAGGGGACAACAGGGGGTACAAGAGACCCAGTACTTC
NA	15	TRBJ2-2	few	TRBV18	CASSPVVQRAGELFF	TGTGCCAGCTCACCAGTGGTTCAGCGGGCCGGGGAGCTGTTTTTT
TRBD1	16	TRBJ2-2	NA	TRBV9	CASSPKNRGRTGELFF	TGTGCCAGCAGCCCTAAAAACAGGGGTCGGACCGGGGAGCTGTTTTTT